Sequencing of this T cell receptor beta chain was carried out in a study of blood T cell repertoires in COVID-19. The CDR3 has 16 amino acids. The germline V gene encodes CDR1 SEHNR and CDR2 FQNEAQ (reference sequence). The J segment lost 4 bases and the V segment lost 5 bases, leaving 13 bases of the junction unmatched. This clone was seen more than once but under ten times. TCRdb keeps only in-frame clones here, not all; method: immunoSEQ multiplex PCR. This sample yields 200,000 to 250,000 clones, of which approximately 78% are seen a single time; 5.2% belongs to the top ten. This TCR was recovered from a woman between 65 and 79 years old with COVID-19, enrolled during active disease. Sequenced sample: peripheral blood. The chain combines TRBV7-9 with TRBJ1-1; TRBD1 matches 7 bases. The CDR3 DNA reads TGTGCCAGCAGCCCCCGACAGGGAAGGCTTTCCACTGAAGCTTTCTTT. Encoded protein: CASSPRQGRLSTEAFF.